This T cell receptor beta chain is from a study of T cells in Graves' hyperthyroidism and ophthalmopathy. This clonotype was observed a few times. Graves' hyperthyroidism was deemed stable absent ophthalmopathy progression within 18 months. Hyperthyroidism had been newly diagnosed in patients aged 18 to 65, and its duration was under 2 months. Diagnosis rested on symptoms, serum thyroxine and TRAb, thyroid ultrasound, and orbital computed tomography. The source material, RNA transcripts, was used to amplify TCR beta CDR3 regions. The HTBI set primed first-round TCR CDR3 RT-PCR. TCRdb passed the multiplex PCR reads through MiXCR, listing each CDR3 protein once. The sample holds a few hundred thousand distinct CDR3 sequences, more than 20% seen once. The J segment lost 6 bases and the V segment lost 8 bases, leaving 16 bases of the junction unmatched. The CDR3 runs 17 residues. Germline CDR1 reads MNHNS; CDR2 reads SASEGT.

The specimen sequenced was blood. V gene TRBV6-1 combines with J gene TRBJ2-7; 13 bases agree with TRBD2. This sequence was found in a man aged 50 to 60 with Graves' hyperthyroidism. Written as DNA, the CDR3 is TGTGCCAGCCGCGGACTAGCGGGAGAATCAGGGTCGTCCGAGCAGTACTTC. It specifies CASRGLAGESGSSEQYF.